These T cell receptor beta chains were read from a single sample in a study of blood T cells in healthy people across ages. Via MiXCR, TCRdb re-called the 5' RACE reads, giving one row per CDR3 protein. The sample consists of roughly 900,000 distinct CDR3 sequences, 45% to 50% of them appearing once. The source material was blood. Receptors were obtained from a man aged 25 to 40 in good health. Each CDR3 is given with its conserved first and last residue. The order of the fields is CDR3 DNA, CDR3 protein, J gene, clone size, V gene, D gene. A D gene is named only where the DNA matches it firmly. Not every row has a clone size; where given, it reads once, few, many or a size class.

cdr3_nt: TGCAGCGTTCAGGGGGGGACCGAAAAAGAGACCCAGTACTTC
cdr3_aa: CSVQGGTEKETQYF
j_call: TRBJ2-5
clone_size: .
v_call: TRBV29-1
d_call: .

cdr3_nt: TGTGCCATCAGTACGGACGTGACAGGGACAGAAGAGACCCAGTACTTC
cdr3_aa: CAISTDVTGTEETQYF
j_call: TRBJ2-5
clone_size: .
v_call: TRBV10-3
d_call: TRBD1

cdr3_nt: TGTGCCAGCAGCTTCGGGGGCCAGGACGATTCACCCCTCCACTTT
cdr3_aa: CASSFGGQDDSPLHF
j_call: TRBJ1-6
clone_size: .
v_call: TRBV5-4
d_call: .

cdr3_nt: TGTGCCAGCAGCCCCTCTCGGGGGACAGGGGCCCGTAATGAAAAACTGTTTTTT
cdr3_aa: CASSPSRGTGARNEKLFF
j_call: TRBJ1-4
clone_size: .
v_call: TRBV7-9
d_call: TRBD1

cdr3_nt: TGTGCCAGCAATTTAGAGGGAGGCGAGCAGTACTTC
cdr3_aa: CASNLEGGEQYF
j_call: TRBJ2-7
clone_size: many
v_call: TRBV7-2
d_call: .

cdr3_nt: TGTGCCAGCAGTACCAACAGCGGGGGCACCTACGAGCAGTACTTC
cdr3_aa: CASSTNSGGTYEQYF
j_call: TRBJ2-7
clone_size: few
v_call: TRBV12-3/TRBV12-4
d_call: TRBD2

cdr3_nt: TGCGCCAGCAGCCAAGATTCAGGGACACTTTACAACTACGAGCAGTACTTC
cdr3_aa: CASSQDSGTLYNYEQYF
j_call: TRBJ2-7
clone_size: .
v_call: TRBV4-1
d_call: .

cdr3_nt: TGTGCCAGCAGTTTAATCGACAGCGGGCAGCCCCAGCATTTT
cdr3_aa: CASSLIDSGQPQHF
j_call: TRBJ1-5
clone_size: few
v_call: TRBV28
d_call: .

cdr3_nt: TGCGCCAGCAGCCTTATACAATCGGGGTTAACCTATGGCTACACCTTC
cdr3_aa: CASSLIQSGLTYGYTF
j_call: TRBJ1-2
clone_size: .
v_call: TRBV4-1
d_call: .

cdr3_nt: TGCAGTGCTTGGACGAGTGGCAATCAGCCCCAGCATTTT
cdr3_aa: CSAWTSGNQPQHF
j_call: TRBJ1-5
clone_size: few
v_call: TRBV20-1
d_call: .

cdr3_nt: TGCGCCAGCAGCCAAGAAGTGAAATGGGCCAAAAACATTCAGTACTTC
cdr3_aa: CASSQEVKWAKNIQYF
j_call: TRBJ2-4
clone_size: .
v_call: TRBV4-3
d_call: .

cdr3_nt: TGTGCCAGCAACTTGTTGTCTAACCTTCGACAGGGGGCGAATTCACCCCTCCACTTT
cdr3_aa: CASNLLSNLRQGANSPLHF
j_call: TRBJ1-6
clone_size: .
v_call: TRBV11-1
d_call: TRBD1

cdr3_nt: TGTGCCAGCAGCTTAGGGCTAGCGGGAGACAATGAGCAGTTCTTC
cdr3_aa: CASSLGLAGDNEQFF
j_call: TRBJ2-1
clone_size: many
v_call: TRBV5-1
d_call: TRBD2

cdr3_nt: TGTGCCAGCTCACCACCGTTCACGGACAGGGGCCACGAGCAGTACTTC
cdr3_aa: CASSPPFTDRGHEQYF
j_call: TRBJ2-7
clone_size: .
v_call: TRBV18
d_call: TRBD1

cdr3_nt: TGTGCCAGCAGTTTTACAGGGTTTACCGTGGAGTCACCCCTCCACTTT
cdr3_aa: CASSFTGFTVESPLHF
j_call: TRBJ1-6
clone_size: .
v_call: TRBV28
d_call: .

cdr3_nt: TGTGCCAGCTCAACCGGGACAGGGGAAGCCGAGCAGTACTTC
cdr3_aa: CASSTGTGEAEQYF
j_call: TRBJ2-7
clone_size: .
v_call: TRBV18
d_call: TRBD1

cdr3_nt: TGTGCCATCAGTTCCGCGCAGGGGGGGGGTTACGAAGAAAACATTCAGTACTTC
cdr3_aa: CAISSAQGGGYEENIQYF
j_call: TRBJ2-4
clone_size: few
v_call: TRBV10-3
d_call: .

cdr3_nt: TGCGCCAGCAGCTTGGACGGGGGCGATGGCTACACCTTC
cdr3_aa: CASSLDGGDGYTF
j_call: TRBJ1-2
clone_size: few
v_call: TRBV5-1
d_call: .

cdr3_nt: TGTGCCTGGTACACAGGGGGCGACGAGCAGTACTTC
cdr3_aa: CAWYTGGDEQYF
j_call: TRBJ2-7
clone_size: few
v_call: TRBV30
d_call: TRBD1

cdr3_nt: TGCAGTGCCCAATGGGGGGATCAGCCCCAGCATTTT
cdr3_aa: CSAQWGDQPQHF
j_call: TRBJ1-5
clone_size: .
v_call: TRBV20-1
d_call: .

cdr3_nt: TGTGCCAGCAGATCGCATCGGGGCTCCTACGAGCAGTACTTC
cdr3_aa: CASRSHRGSYEQYF
j_call: TRBJ2-7
clone_size: .
v_call: TRBV6-5
d_call: .

cdr3_nt: TGTGCCAGCTCACCGAGCGGGGGCGAAGACAATGAGCAGTTCTTC
cdr3_aa: CASSPSGGEDNEQFF
j_call: TRBJ2-1
clone_size: few
v_call: TRBV18
d_call: TRBD2

cdr3_nt: TGCGCCAGCAGCTTTTCCACAGGGGGTGGGGAGCAGTTCTTC
cdr3_aa: CASSFSTGGGEQFF
j_call: TRBJ2-1
clone_size: .
v_call: TRBV5-1
d_call: TRBD1

cdr3_nt: TGTGCCAGCTCCCCTAGCGGGGGGCCATCCTACGAGCAGTACTTC
cdr3_aa: CASSPSGGPSYEQYF
j_call: TRBJ2-7
clone_size: .
v_call: TRBV18
d_call: TRBD2

cdr3_nt: TGTGCCAGCAGCCAATTCCCCGGGACAGGGGATACCTACGAGCAGTACTTC
cdr3_aa: CASSQFPGTGDTYEQYF
j_call: TRBJ2-7
clone_size: few
v_call: TRBV4-2
d_call: TRBD1

cdr3_nt: TGCGCCAGCAGCTTGCTGCAGTCCCAAGAGACCCAGTACTTC
cdr3_aa: CASSLLQSQETQYF
j_call: TRBJ2-5
clone_size: few
v_call: TRBV5-1
d_call: .

cdr3_nt: TGTGCCAGCAACCCCCCAACAGGAGTCCACGAGCAGTACTTC
cdr3_aa: CASNPPTGVHEQYF
j_call: TRBJ2-7
clone_size: .
v_call: TRBV6-1
d_call: .

cdr3_nt: TGTGCCAGCAGCTCCCAACAGGGTAGTGGCCAAGAGACCCAGTACTTC
cdr3_aa: CASSSQQGSGQETQYF
j_call: TRBJ2-5
clone_size: .
v_call: TRBV3-1
d_call: .

cdr3_nt: TGTGCCAGCAGTTTGTCAGGTGCGGTGCAGTATTTT
cdr3_aa: CASSLSGAVQYF
j_call: TRBJ2-3
clone_size: once
v_call: TRBV12-3/TRBV12-4
d_call: .

cdr3_nt: TGTGCCAGCAGGGACGGTAATCAGCCCCAGCATTTT
cdr3_aa: CASRDGNQPQHF
j_call: TRBJ1-5
clone_size: .
v_call: TRBV12-3/TRBV12-4
d_call: .

cdr3_nt: TGTGCCAGCAGACTAGTCTCCTACGAGCAGTTCTTC
cdr3_aa: CASRLVSYEQFF
j_call: TRBJ2-1
clone_size: .
v_call: TRBV6-1
d_call: .

cdr3_nt: TGTGCCTGGAGTGCGAGCGGGGGGGCAACAGATACGCAGTATTTT
cdr3_aa: CAWSASGGATDTQYF
j_call: TRBJ2-3
clone_size: .
v_call: TRBV30
d_call: TRBD2

cdr3_nt: TGTGCCAGCAGCTCACTTAGCGGCTCCTACAATGAGCAGTTCTTC
cdr3_aa: CASSSLSGSYNEQFF
j_call: TRBJ2-1
clone_size: .
v_call: TRBV4-2
d_call: .

cdr3_nt: TGTGCCAGCATCCCGGGACAGAACTCCTACGAGCAGTACTTC
cdr3_aa: CASIPGQNSYEQYF
j_call: TRBJ2-7
clone_size: few
v_call: TRBV7-9
d_call: TRBD1

cdr3_nt: TGTGCCAGCAGTTCTGAGCGGGGACTCACAGATACGCAGTATTTT
cdr3_aa: CASSSERGLTDTQYF
j_call: TRBJ2-3
clone_size: few
v_call: TRBV28
d_call: TRBD2

cdr3_nt: TGTGCCAGCAGCTTTTCACAGGGTTTCTCTGGAAACACCATATATTTT
cdr3_aa: CASSFSQGFSGNTIYF
j_call: TRBJ1-3
clone_size: .
v_call: TRBV7-2
d_call: .

cdr3_nt: TGTGCCAGCGGGACAGCGTATGGCTACACCTTC
cdr3_aa: CASGTAYGYTF
j_call: TRBJ1-2
clone_size: .
v_call: TRBV2
d_call: TRBD1

cdr3_nt: TGTGCCAGCAGTTTAGGGACAGGGCTCTCTGGGGCCAACGTCCTGACTTTC
cdr3_aa: CASSLGTGLSGANVLTF
j_call: TRBJ2-6
clone_size: .
v_call: TRBV12-3/TRBV12-4
d_call: TRBD1

cdr3_nt: TGTGCCAGCAGGGACAGGGTTCTGCAGACCCAGTACTTC
cdr3_aa: CASRDRVLQTQYF
j_call: TRBJ2-5
clone_size: .
v_call: TRBV2
d_call: TRBD1

cdr3_nt: TGTGCCAGCAGCCAACGGTCGGGCCCAGGGGACTATGGCTACACCTTC
cdr3_aa: CASSQRSGPGDYGYTF
j_call: TRBJ1-2
clone_size: few
v_call: TRBV3-1
d_call: .

cdr3_nt: TGTGCCAGCAGCTTCATCAGGGGAGGGGAAAAACTGTTTTTT
cdr3_aa: CASSFIRGGEKLFF
j_call: TRBJ1-4
clone_size: .
v_call: TRBV7-9
d_call: .

cdr3_nt: TGTGCCAGCAGCCCGCGGGAGGGGCTTACCGGGGAGCTGTTTTTT
cdr3_aa: CASSPREGLTGELFF
j_call: TRBJ2-2
clone_size: .
v_call: TRBV7-2
d_call: TRBD2

cdr3_nt: TGTGCCAGCAGCCGATTACTAGCGGGAGTTGGGGGTGAGCAGTACTTC
cdr3_aa: CASSRLLAGVGGEQYF
j_call: TRBJ2-5
clone_size: .
v_call: TRBV28
d_call: TRBD2

cdr3_nt: TGCAGCGTTGGAGACAGGGTGTTGAGAAGCACAGATACGCAGTATTTT
cdr3_aa: CSVGDRVLRSTDTQYF
j_call: TRBJ2-3
clone_size: .
v_call: TRBV29-1
d_call: TRBD1